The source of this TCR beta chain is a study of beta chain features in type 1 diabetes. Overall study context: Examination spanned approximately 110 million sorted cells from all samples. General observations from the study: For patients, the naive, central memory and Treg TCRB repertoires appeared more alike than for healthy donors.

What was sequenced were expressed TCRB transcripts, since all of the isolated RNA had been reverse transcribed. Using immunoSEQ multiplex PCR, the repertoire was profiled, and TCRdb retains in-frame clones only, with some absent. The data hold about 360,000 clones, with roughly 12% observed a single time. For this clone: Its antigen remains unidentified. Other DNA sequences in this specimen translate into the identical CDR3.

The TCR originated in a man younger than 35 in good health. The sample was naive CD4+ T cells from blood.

The CDR3: CASSYLNTEAFF. As DNA, the CDR3 is TGTGCCAGCAGTTATCTAAACACTGAAGCTTTCTTT. V and J are TRBV6-6 and TRBJ1-1; D not resolved. Germline CDR1 is MNHNY and CDR2 is SVGAGI (reference sequence). The CDR3 totals 12 residues. V was cut by 3 bases and J by 2 bases, with 4 bases left in between.